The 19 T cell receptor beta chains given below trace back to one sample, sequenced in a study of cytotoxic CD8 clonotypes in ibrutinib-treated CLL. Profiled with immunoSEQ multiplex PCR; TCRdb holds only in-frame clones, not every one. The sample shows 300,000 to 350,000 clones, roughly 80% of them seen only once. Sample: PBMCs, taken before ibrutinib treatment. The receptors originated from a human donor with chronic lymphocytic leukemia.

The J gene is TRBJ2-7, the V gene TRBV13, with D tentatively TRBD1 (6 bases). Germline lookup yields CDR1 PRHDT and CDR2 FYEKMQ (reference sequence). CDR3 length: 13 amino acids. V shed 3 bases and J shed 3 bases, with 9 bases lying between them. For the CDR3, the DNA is TGTGCCAGCAGCTTCCGGGACAACTACGAGCAGTACTTC. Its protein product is CASSFRDNYEQYF.

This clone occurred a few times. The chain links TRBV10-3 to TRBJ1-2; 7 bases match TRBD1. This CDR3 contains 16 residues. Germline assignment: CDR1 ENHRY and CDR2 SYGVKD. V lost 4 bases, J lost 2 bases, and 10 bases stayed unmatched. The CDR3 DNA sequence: TGTGCCATCAGTGTTGGCCAGGGGGTTGCGAACTATGGCTACACCTTC. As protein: CAISVGQGVANYGYTF.

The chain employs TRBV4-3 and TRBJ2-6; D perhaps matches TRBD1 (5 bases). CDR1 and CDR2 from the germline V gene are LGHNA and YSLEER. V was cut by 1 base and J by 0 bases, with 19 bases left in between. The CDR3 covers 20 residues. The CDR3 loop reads CASSQGFQGSLLSGANVLTF. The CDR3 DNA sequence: TGCGCCAGCAGCCAAGGTTTTCAGGGCAGTCTTCTCTCTGGGGCCAACGTCCTGACTTTC.

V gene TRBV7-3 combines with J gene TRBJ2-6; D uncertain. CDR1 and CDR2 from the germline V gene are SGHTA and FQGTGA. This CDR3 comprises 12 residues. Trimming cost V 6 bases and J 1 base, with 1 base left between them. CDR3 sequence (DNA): TGTGCCAGCAGGTCTGGGGCCAACGTCCTGACTTTC. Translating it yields CASRSGANVLTF.

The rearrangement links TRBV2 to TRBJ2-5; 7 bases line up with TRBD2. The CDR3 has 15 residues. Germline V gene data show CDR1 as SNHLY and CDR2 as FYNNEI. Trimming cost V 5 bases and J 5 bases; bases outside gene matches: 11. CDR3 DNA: TGTGCCAGCAGTCGACTAGCCGGGGCGGTGGAGACCCAGTACTTC. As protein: CASSRLAGAVETQYF.

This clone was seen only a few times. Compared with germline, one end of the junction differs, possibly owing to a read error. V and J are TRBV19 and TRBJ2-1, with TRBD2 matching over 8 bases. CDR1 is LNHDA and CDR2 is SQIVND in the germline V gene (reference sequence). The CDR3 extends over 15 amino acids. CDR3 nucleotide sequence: TGTGCCAGTAGCATAGCGGGACCCACCTACAATGAGCAGTTCTTC. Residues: CASSIAGPTYNEQFF.

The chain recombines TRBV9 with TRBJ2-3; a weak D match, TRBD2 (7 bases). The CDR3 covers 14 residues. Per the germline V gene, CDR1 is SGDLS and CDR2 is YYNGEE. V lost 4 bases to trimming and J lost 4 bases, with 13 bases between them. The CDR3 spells CASSPTGRADTQYF. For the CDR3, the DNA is TGTGCCAGCAGCCCCACAGGGAGGGCAGATACGCAGTATTTT. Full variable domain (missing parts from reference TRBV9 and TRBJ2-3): DSGVTQTPKHLITATGQRVTLRCSPRSGDLSVYWYQQSLDQGLQFLIQYYNGEERAKGNILERFSAQQFPDLHSELNLSSLELGDSALYFCASSPTGRADTQYFGPGTRLTVL.

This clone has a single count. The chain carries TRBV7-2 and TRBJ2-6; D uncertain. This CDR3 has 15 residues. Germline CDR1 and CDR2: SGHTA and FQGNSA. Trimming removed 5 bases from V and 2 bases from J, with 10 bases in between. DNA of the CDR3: TGTGCCAGCAGCCCCTGGGCAACTGGGGCCAACGTCCTGACTTTC. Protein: CASSPWATGANVLTF.

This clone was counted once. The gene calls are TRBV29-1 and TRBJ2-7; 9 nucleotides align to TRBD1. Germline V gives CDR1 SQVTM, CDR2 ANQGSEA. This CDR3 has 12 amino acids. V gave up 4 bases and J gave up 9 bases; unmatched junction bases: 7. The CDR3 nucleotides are TGCAGCGTTGCCGGACAGGGGCCCCTGCAGTACTTC. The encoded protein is CSVAGQGPLQYF.

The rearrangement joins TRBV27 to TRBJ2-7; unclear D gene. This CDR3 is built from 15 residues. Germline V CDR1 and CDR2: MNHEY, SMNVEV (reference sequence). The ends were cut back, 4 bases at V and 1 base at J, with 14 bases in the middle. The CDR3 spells CASSSSGTTSYEQYF. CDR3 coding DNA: TGTGCCAGCAGTTCCTCTGGCACTACTTCCTACGAGCAGTACTTC.

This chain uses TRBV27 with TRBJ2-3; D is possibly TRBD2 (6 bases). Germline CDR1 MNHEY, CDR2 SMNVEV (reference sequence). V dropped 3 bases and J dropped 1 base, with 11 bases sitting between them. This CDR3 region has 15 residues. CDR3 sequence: CASSFGGRGTDTQYF. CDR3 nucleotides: TGTGCCAGCAGTTTTGGGGGGAGAGGCACAGATACGCAGTATTTT.

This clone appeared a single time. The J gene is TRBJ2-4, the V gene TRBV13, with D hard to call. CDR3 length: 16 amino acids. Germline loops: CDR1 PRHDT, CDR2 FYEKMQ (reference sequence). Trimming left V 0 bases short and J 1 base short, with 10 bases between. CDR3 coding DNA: TGTGCCAGCAGCTTAGGATCGGCACAGGCCAAAAACATTCAGTACTTC. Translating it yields CASSLGSAQAKNIQYF.

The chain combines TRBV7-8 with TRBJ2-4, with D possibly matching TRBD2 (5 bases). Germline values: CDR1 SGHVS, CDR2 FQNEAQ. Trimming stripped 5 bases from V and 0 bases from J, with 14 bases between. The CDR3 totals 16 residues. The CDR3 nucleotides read TGTGCCAGCAGCCCCCGGGGAACCAAAGCCAAAAACATTCAGTACTTC. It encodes CASSPRGTKAKNIQYF.

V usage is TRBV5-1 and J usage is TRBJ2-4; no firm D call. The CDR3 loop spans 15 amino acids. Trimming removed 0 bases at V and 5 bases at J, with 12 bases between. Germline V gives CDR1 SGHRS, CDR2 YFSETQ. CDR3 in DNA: TGCGCCAGCAGCTTGGGGCAGCCTGGACAAAACATTCAGTACTTC. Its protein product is CASSLGQPGQNIQYF.

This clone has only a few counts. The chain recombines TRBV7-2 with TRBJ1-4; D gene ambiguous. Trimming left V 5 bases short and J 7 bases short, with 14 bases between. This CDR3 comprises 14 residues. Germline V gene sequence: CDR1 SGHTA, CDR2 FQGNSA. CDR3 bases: TGTGCCAGCAGCCCGCCCGGGTCTACTGAAAAACTGTTTTTT. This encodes CASSPPGSTEKLFF.

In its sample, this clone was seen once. The CDR3 is CSVAQEAEQYF. DNA for the CDR3: TGCAGCGTTGCGCAGGAGGCCGAGCAGTACTTC. The genes are TRBV29-1 and TRBJ2-7; D possibly corresponds to TRBD2 (5 bases). V was cut by 4 bases and J by 6 bases, with 10 bases left in between. This CDR3 contains 11 residues. Germline V gives CDR1 SQVTM, CDR2 ANQGSEA.

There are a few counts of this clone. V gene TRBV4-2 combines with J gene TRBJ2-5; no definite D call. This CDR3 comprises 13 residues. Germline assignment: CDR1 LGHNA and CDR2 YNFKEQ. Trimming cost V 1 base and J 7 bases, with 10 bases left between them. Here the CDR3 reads CASSQVVAGTQYF. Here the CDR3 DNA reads TGTGCCAGCAGCCAAGTTGTTGCCGGGACCCAGTACTTC.

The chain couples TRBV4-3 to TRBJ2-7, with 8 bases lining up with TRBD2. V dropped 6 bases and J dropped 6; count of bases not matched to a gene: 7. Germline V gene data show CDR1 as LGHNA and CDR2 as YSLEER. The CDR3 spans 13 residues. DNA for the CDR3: TGCGCCAGCAGACAGAGCGGGAGCACCGAGCAGTACTTC. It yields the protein CASRQSGSTEQYF.

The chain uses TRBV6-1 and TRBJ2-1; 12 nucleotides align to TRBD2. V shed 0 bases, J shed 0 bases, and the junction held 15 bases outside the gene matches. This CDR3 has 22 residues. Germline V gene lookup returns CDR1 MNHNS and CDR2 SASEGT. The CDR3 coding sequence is TGTGCCAGCAGTGAAGCCGGGAAACTAGCGGGAGGACGGTTGAGCTCCTACAATGAGCAGTTCTTC. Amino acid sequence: CASSEAGKLAGGRLSSYNEQFF.